The clone carrying this T cell receptor beta chain was counted between two and nine times. Its antigen is not known. The source of the sample is a study of T cells in localized non-small cell lung cancer. The assay was immunoSEQ multiplex PCR, and TCRdb's table has in-frame clones only and misses some. Among about 870 clones, approximately 15% were seen once, and the ten largest hold around a sixth. Study conclusions and caveats: Heterogeneity cannot be ruled out, as sequencing used one tumor region only. Higher blood T cell density tracked longer overall survival. Appearing in adjacent lung were a median about 50 of the top 100 tumor clones. Exceeding tumor, uninvolved adjacent lung had the highest T cell clonality.

Trimming removed 5 bases from V and 5 bases from J; junction bases left unmatched: 11. Germline V CDR1 and CDR2: LNHDA, SQIVND (reference sequence). The CDR3 has 15 residues. The genes are TRBV19 and TRBJ2-5, with 7 bases matching TRBD1. The source of this sequence is an older female donor with stage I squamous cell lung carcinoma. Material: lung tumor tissue, obtained before any cancer treatment. CDR3 bases: TGTGCCAGTAGTCCATACCGGGACAGCTCTGAGACCCAGTACTTC. Its translation: CASSPYRDSSETQYF.